Sequencing of this T cell receptor (beta chain) was carried out in a study of blood T cell repertoires in COVID-19. Study-level information: Specimens from acute and convalescent COVID-19 originated in the United States, Italy and Spain. T cells, B-cell-depleted T cells, or PBMCs provided the cDNA or gDNA that served as material.

V was clipped by 5 bases and J by 4 bases, with 14 bases between them. The germline V gene has CDR1 MRHNA and CDR2 SNTAGT. The CDR3 runs to 14 residues. Sequencing was performed with immunoSEQ multiplex PCR; in TCRdb, only in-frame clones are kept and a portion is missing. Seen here are about 160,000 clones, around 90% observed once, and the top ten hold around 4.6%. Input material: peripheral blood. This receptor was taken from a woman aged 55-75 years with active or convalescent COVID-19. This chain joins TRBV6-4 and TRBJ1-2, with D possibly being TRBD1 (5 bases). CDR3 sequence reads: CASSQETESYGYTF. Here the CDR3 DNA reads TGTGCCAGCAGTCAGGAGACAGAATCCTATGGCTACACCTTC.